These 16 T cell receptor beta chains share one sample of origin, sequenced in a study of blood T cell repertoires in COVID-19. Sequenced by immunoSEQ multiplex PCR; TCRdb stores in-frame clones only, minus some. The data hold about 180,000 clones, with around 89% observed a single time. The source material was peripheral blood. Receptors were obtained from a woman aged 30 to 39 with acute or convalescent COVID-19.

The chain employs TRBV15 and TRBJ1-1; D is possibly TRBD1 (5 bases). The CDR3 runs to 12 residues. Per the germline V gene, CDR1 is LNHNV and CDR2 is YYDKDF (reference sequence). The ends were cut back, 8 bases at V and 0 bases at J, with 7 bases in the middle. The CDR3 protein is CATGGMNTEAFF. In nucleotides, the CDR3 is TGTGCCACCGGGGGGATGAACACTGAAGCTTTCTTT.

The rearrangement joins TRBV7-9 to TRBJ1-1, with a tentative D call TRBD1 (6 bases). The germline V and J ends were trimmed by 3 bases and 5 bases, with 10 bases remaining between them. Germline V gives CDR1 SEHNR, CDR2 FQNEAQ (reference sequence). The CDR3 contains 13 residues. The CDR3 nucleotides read TGTGCCAGCAGCTTTCGGACAGATACTGAAGCTTTCTTT. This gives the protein CASSFRTDTEAFF.

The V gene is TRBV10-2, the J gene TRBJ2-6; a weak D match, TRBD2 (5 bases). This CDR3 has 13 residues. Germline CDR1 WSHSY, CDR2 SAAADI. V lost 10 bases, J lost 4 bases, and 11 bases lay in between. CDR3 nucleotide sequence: TGCGCCATCCGGGGAGTCGGGGCCAACGTCCTGACTTTC. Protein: CAIRGVGANVLTF.

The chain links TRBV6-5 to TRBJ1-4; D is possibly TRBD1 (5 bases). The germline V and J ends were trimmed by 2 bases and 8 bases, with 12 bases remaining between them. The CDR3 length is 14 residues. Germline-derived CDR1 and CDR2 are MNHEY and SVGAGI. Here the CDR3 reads CASSYSRASEKLFF. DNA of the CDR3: TGTGCCAGCAGTTACAGCAGGGCAAGCGAAAAACTGTTTTTT.

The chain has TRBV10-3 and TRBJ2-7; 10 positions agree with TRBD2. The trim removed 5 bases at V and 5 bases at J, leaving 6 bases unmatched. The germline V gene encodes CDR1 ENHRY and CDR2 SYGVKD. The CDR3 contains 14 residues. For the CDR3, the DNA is TGTGCCATCAGTAGCGGGAGGGCCGTGGACGAGCAGTACTTC. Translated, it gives CAISSGRAVDEQYF.

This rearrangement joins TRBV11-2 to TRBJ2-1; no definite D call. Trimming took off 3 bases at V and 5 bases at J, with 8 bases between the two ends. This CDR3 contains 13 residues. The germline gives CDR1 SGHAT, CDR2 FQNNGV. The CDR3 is CASSFEQNNEQFF. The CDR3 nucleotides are TGTGCCAGCAGCTTTGAACAAAACAATGAGCAGTTCTTC.

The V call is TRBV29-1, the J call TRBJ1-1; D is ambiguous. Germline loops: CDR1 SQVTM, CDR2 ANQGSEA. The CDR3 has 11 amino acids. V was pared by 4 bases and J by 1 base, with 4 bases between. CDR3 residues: CSVVQNTEAFF. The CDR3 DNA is TGCAGCGTTGTCCAGAACACTGAAGCTTTCTTT.

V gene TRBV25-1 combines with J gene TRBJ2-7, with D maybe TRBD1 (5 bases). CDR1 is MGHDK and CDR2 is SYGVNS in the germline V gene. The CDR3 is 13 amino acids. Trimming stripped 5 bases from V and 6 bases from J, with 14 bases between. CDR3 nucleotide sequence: TGTGCCAGCAGTTCCCAGGGTGTTTTCGAGCAGTACTTC. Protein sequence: CASSSQGVFEQYF.

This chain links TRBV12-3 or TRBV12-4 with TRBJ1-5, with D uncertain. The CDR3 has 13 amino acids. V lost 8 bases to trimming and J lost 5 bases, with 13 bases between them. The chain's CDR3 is CASRRRPDQPQHF. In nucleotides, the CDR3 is TGTGCCAGCCGCAGGAGGCCCGATCAGCCCCAGCATTTT.

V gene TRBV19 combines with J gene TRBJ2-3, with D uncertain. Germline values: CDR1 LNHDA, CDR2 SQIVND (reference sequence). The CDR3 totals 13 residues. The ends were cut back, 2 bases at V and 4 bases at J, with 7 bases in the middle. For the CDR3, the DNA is TGTGCCAGTAGTATAATGGGCGCAGATACGCAGTATTTT. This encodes CASSIMGADTQYF. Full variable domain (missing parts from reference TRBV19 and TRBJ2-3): DGGITQSPKYLFRKEGQNVTLSCEQNLNHDAMYWYRQDPGQGLRLIYYSQIVNDFQKGDIAEGYSVSREKKESFPLTVTSAQKNPTAFYLCASSIMGADTQYFGPGTRLTVL.

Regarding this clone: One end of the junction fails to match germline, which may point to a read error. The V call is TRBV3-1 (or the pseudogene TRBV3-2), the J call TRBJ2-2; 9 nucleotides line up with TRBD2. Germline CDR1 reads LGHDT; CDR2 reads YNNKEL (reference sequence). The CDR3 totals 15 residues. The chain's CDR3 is CASRQGLAPTGELFF. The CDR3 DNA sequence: TGTGCCAGCAGACAAGGACTAGCGCCAACCGGGGAGCTGTTTTTT.

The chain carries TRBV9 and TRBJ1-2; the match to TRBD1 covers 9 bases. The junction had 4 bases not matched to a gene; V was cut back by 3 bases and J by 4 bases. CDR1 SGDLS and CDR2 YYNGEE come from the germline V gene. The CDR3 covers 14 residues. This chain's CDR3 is CASSAGTGIYGYTF. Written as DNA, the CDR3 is TGTGCCAGCAGCGCCGGGACAGGGATCTATGGCTACACCTTC. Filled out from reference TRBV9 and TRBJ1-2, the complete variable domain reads DSGVTQTPKHLITATGQRVTLRCSPRSGDLSVYWYQQSLDQGLQFLIQYYNGEERAKGNILERFSAQQFPDLHSELNLSSLELGDSALYFCASSAGTGIYGYTFGSGTRLTVV.

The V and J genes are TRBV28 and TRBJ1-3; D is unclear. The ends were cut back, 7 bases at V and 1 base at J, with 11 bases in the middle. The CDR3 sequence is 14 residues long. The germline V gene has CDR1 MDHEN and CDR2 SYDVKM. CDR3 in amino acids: CASTVADSGNTIYF. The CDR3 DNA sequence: TGTGCCAGCACAGTAGCGGATTCTGGAAACACCATATATTTT.

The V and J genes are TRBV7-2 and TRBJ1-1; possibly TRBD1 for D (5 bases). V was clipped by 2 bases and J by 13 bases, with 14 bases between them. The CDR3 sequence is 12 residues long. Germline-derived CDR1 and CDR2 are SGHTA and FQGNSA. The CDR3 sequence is CASSLFGRAGFF. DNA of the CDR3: TGTGCCAGCAGCTTATTTGGCAGGGCCGGTTTCTTT.

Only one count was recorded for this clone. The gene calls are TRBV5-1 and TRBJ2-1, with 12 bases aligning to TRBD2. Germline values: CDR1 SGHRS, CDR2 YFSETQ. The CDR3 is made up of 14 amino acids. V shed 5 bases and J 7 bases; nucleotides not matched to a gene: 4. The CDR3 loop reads CASRLTSGSNEQFF. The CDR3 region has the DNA TGCGCCAGCAGGTTGACTAGCGGGAGTAATGAGCAGTTCTTC.

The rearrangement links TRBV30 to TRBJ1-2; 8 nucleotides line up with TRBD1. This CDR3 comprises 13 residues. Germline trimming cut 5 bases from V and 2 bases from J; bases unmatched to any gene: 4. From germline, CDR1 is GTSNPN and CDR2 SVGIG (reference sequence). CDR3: CAWGDRLNYGYTF. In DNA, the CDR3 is TGTGCCTGGGGGGACAGGCTGAACTATGGCTACACCTTC.